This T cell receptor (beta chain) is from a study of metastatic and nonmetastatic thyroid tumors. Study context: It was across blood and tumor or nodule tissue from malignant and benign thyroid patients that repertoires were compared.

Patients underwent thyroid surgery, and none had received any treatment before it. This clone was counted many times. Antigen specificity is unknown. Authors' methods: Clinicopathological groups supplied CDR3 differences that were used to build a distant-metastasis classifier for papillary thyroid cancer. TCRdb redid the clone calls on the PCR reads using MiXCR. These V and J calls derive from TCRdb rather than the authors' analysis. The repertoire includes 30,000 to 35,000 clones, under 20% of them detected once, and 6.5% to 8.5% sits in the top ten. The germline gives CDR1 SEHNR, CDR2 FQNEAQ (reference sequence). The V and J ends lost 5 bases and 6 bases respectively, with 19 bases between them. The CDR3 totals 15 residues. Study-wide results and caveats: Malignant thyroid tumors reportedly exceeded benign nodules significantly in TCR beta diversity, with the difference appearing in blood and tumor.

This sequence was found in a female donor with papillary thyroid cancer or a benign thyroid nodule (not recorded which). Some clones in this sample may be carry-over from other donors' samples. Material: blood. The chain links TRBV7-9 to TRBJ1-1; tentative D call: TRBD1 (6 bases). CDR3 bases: TGTGCCAGCAGCCCATTCGGGACAACCACCCCTGAAGCTTTCTTT. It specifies CASSPFGTTTPEAFF.